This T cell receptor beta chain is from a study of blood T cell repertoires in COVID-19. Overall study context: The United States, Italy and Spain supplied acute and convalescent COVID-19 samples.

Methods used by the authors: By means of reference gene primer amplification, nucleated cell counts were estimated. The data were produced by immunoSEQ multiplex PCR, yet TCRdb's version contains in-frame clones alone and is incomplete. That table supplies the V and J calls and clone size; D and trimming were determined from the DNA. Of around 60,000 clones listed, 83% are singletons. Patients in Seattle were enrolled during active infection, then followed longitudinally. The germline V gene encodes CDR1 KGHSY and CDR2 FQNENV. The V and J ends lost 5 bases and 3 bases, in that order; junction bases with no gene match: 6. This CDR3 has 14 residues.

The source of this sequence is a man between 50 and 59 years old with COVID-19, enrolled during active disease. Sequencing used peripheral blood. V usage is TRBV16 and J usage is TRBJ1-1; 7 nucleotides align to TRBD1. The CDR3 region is CASSETGEHTEAFF. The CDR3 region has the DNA TGTGCCAGCAGCGAAACAGGGGAGCACACTGAAGCTTTCTTT. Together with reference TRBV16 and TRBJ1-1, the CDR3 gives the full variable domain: GEEVAQTPKHLVRGEGQKAKLYCAPIKGHSYVFWYQQVLKNEFKFLISFQNENVFDETGMPKERFSAKCLPNSPCSLEIQATKLEDSAVYFCASSETGEHTEAFFGQGTRLTVV.